This passage covers 18 T cell receptor beta chains from one sample sequenced in a study of blood T cell repertoires in COVID-19. Measured with immunoSEQ multiplex PCR; TCRdb has only the in-frame clones, and not every one. The profile shows 200,000 to 300,000 clones, 70% to 90% of them singletons. Sequenced: peripheral blood. The receptors were sampled from a man aged 25 to 45 with active or convalescent COVID-19.

The chain links TRBV7-2 to TRBJ1-1; D is unclear. The V gene lost 1 base and the J gene lost 2 bases, with 8 bases spanning the gap. The length of the CDR3 is 14 residues. The germline gives CDR1 SGHTA, CDR2 FQGNSA. The CDR3 loop reads CASSLEHRNTEAFF. CDR3 DNA sequence: TGTGCCAGCAGCTTAGAGCACAGAAACACTGAAGCTTTCTTT.

In nucleotides, the CDR3 is TGCGCCAGCAGCCAAGAGGATACAGTGATGAACACTGAAGCTTTCTTT. This sequence encodes CASSQEDTVMNTEAFF. The genes are TRBV4-3 and TRBJ1-1; D is uncertain. The CDR3 consists of 16 residues. Germline CDR1 and CDR2: LGHNA and YSLEER. Trimming shortened V by 0 bases and J by 0 bases, and 11 bases separated the two germline ends.

The V gene is TRBV10-2, the J gene TRBJ1-1; D is possibly TRBD1 (6 bases). The germline V and J ends were trimmed by 6 bases and 0 bases, with 11 bases remaining between them. CDR3 length: 14 amino acids. Germline V gene lookup returns CDR1 WSHSY and CDR2 SAAADI. The chain's CDR3 is CASREGGVNTEAFF. CDR3 bases: TGCGCCAGCAGAGAGGGGGGGGTGAACACTGAAGCTTTCTTT.

The chain carries TRBV3-1 (or the pseudogene TRBV3-2) and TRBJ1-2; D ambiguous. CDR1 is LGHDT, CDR2 YNNKEL, per germline (reference sequence). Trimming removed 1 base at V and 8 bases at J, with 8 bases between. The CDR3 sequence is 12 residues long. As DNA, the CDR3 is TGTGCCAGCAGCCAAGCGGAGTTCGGCTACACCTTC. This encodes CASSQAEFGYTF.

The chain is built from TRBV5-8 and TRBJ1-3; D call uncertain. This CDR3 is built from 18 residues. Germline V gene sequence: CDR1 SGHTS, CDR2 YDEGEE. V dropped 0 bases and J dropped 0 bases, with 16 bases sitting between them. The CDR3 nucleotides are TGTGCCAGCAGCTTGGCCCTCACGACACTCCGCTCTGGAAACACCATATATTTT. This sequence encodes CASSLALTTLRSGNTIYF.

This chain uses TRBV7-3 with TRBJ2-2; D is possibly TRBD2 (5 bases). The CDR3 is 18 residues long. Per the germline V gene, CDR1 is SGHTA and CDR2 is FQGTGA. V was pared by 1 base and J by 7 bases, with 22 bases between. For the CDR3, the DNA is TGTGCCAGCAGCTTAATGTCGGGAACAGCCACCCAGGACGGGGAGCTGTTTTTT. Amino acids: CASSLMSGTATQDGELFF.

In its sample, this clone was seen a few times. The J gene is TRBJ1-5, the V gene TRBV5-5; TRBD1 aligns across 9 bases. Germline CDR1 SGHKS, CDR2 YYEKEE (reference sequence). Unmatched junction bases numbered 5, after V lost 4 bases and J lost 6 bases. This CDR3 comprises 14 residues. The CDR3 DNA reads as TGTGCCAGCAGCCCCGGGACAGGGTCTCAGCCCCAGCATTTT. Translating it yields CASSPGTGSQPQHF.

The chain uses TRBV4-1 and TRBJ2-2, with TRBD2 identical over 8 bases. There are 16 residues in the CDR3. J was trimmed by 4 bases and V by 4 bases; bases with no gene match: 8. CDR1 and CDR2 from the germline V gene are MGHRA and YSYEKL. The CDR3 here is CASSLSAGDPTGELFF. DNA of the CDR3: TGCGCCAGCAGCCTGTCAGCGGGGGATCCCACCGGGGAGCTGTTTTTT.

CDR3 region: CAWSPGQALYQETQYF. The CDR3 DNA is TGTGCCTGGAGTCCTGGACAGGCCTTGTACCAAGAGACCCAGTACTTC. The chain couples TRBV30 to TRBJ2-5, with 7 nucleotides matching TRBD1. V dropped 2 bases and J dropped 0; count of bases not matched to a gene: 9. From germline, CDR1 is GTSNPN and CDR2 SVGIG (reference sequence). CDR3 length equals 16 residues.

The chain employs TRBV6-1 and TRBJ2-1, with unresolved D. V lost 2 bases and J lost 9, with 8 bases in between. Germline CDR1 MNHNS, CDR2 SASEGT. The CDR3 is 12 residues long. CDR3 sequence reads: CASSENSGEQFF. The CDR3, as DNA: TGTGCCAGCAGTGAAAATAGTGGTGAGCAGTTCTTC.

The rearrangement links TRBV7-3 to TRBJ2-3, with 11 bases matching TRBD2. CDR3 length: 16 amino acids. Per germline, CDR1 SGHTA and CDR2 FQGTGA. The V segment lost 2 bases and the J segment 5 bases; nucleotides outside the gene matches: 6. This CDR3 is CASSLVVAGGRDTQYF. The CDR3 nucleotides read TGTGCCAGCAGCTTAGTAGTAGCGGGGGGGCGAGATACGCAGTATTTT.

V usage is TRBV6-2 or TRBV6-3 and J usage is TRBJ1-2; perhaps TRBD1 as D (5 bases). This CDR3 has 14 amino acids. The germline CDR1 and CDR2 sequences are MNHEY and SVGEGT. V was shortened by 2 bases and J by 4 bases, with 11 bases between the two germline ends. CDR3 DNA sequence: TGTGCCAGCAGTTACAATCCGGGGGTCTATGGCTACACCTTC. The encoded protein is CASSYNPGVYGYTF.

V and J are TRBV9 and TRBJ1-2, with D possibly being TRBD1 (6 bases). The germline gives CDR1 SGDLS, CDR2 YYNGEE. The length of the CDR3 is 15 residues. Trimming shortened V by 0 bases and J by 5 bases, and 14 bases separated the two germline ends. This chain's CDR3 is CASSVDGRGRYGYTF. As DNA, the CDR3 is TGTGCCAGCAGCGTAGACGGGAGGGGGAGGTATGGCTACACCTTC.

The chain has TRBV4-2 and TRBJ2-5; tentative D call: TRBD1 (7 bases). Germline lookup yields CDR1 LGHNA and CDR2 YNFKEQ. Trimming cost V 1 base and J 1 base, with 16 bases left between them. CDR3 size: 17 residues. The CDR3 nucleotides read TGTGCCAGCAGCCAAGGGAGGGGGCCGACGATCCAAGAGACCCAGTACTTC. Its protein is CASSQGRGPTIQETQYF.

This sequence joins TRBV5-8 and TRBJ1-1; weak D call: TRBD1 (5 bases). V gave up 0 bases and J gave up 2 bases, with 8 bases separating them. This CDR3 is 14 amino acids long. Germline V gene sequence: CDR1 SGHTS, CDR2 YDEGEE. As DNA, the CDR3 is TGTGCCAGCAGCTTGGGGGGCACCAACACTGAAGCTTTCTTT. Its protein product is CASSLGGTNTEAFF.

The chain couples TRBV14 to TRBJ1-4, with no clear D. The CDR3 covers 14 residues. Deletions cut 0 bases from V and 1 base from J, with 3 bases between. Germline values: CDR1 SGHDN, CDR2 FVKESK. This CDR3 reads CASSQDLTNEKLFF. CDR3 DNA: TGTGCCAGCAGCCAAGATCTAACTAATGAAAAACTGTTTTTT.

V usage is TRBV12-3 or TRBV12-4 and J usage is TRBJ2-2, with D hard to call. Trimming shortened V by 8 bases and J by 9 bases, and 13 bases separated the two germline ends. The CDR3 sequence is 12 residues long. In nucleotides, the CDR3 is TGTGCCAGCCTAGACGGTAGCTGGGAGCTGTTTTTT. It encodes CASLDGSWELFF.

The chain's CDR3 is CASSLNGGAGTDTQYF. The CDR3 DNA is TGTGCCAGCAGCTTAAACGGGGGGGCCGGCACAGATACGCAGTATTTT. The V call is TRBV7-3, the J call TRBJ2-3, with TRBD2 matching 8 bases. The CDR3 totals 16 residues. Germline CDR1 is SGHTA and CDR2 is FQGTGA. J lost 1 base, V lost 1 base, and 4 bases had no gene match.